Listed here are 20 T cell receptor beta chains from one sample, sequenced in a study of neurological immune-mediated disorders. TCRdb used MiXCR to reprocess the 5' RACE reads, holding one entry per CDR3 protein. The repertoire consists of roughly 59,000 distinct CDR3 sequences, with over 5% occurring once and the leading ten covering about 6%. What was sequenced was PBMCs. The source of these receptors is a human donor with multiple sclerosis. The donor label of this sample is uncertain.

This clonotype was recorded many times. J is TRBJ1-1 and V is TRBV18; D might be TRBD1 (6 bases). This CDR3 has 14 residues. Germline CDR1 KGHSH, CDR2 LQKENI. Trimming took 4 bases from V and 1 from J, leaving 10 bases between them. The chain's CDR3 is CASSRPGQNTEAFF. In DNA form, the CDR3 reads TGTGCCAGCTCACGTCCGGGACAGAACACTGAAGCTTTCTTT.

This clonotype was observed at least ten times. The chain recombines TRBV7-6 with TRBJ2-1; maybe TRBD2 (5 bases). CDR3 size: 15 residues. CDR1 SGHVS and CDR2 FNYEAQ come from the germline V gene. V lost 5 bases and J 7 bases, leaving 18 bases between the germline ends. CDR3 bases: TGTGCCAGCAGCCTGGACTCTGGGCTAATAAATGAGCAGTTCTTC. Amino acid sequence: CASSLDSGLINEQFF.

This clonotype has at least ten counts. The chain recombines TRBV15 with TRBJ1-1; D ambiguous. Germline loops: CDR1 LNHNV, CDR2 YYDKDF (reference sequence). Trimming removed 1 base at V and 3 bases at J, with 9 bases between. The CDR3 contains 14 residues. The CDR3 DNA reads TGTGCCACCAGCAGAGTTCGCATGGACACTGAAGCTTTCTTT. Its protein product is CATSRVRMDTEAFF.

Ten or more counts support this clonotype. The CDR3 here is CASSQTSGSYEQYF. CDR3 nucleotides: TGCGCCAGCAGCCAGACTAGCGGGTCCTACGAGCAGTACTTC. The chain combines TRBV5-1 with TRBJ2-7; the match to TRBD2 covers 10 bases. Germline V gene data show CDR1 as SGHRS and CDR2 as YFSETQ. Trimming cost V 4 bases and J 1 base; bases outside gene matches: 2. The length of the CDR3 is 14 residues.

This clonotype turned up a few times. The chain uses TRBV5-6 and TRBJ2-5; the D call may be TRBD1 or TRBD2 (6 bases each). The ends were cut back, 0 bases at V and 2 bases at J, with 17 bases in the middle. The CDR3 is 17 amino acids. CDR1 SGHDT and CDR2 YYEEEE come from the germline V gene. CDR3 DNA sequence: TGTGCCAGCAGCTTGGAGTTTGGGGGGCGTAATCAAGAGACCCAGTACTTC. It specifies CASSLEFGGRNQETQYF.

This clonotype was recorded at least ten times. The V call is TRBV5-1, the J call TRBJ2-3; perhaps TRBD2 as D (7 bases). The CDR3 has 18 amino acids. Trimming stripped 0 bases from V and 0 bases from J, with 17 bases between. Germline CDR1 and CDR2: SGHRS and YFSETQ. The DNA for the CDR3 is TGCGCCAGCAGCTTGGCGGGGGGCCCCGGTGGGAGCACAGATACGCAGTATTTT. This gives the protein CASSLAGGPGGSTDTQYF. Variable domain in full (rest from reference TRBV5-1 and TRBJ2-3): KAGVTQTPRYLIKTRGQQVTLSCSPISGHRSVSWYQQTPGQGLQFLFEYFSETQRNKGNFPGRFSGRQFSNSRSEMNVSTLELGDSALYLCASSLAGGPGGSTDTQYFGPGTRLTVL.

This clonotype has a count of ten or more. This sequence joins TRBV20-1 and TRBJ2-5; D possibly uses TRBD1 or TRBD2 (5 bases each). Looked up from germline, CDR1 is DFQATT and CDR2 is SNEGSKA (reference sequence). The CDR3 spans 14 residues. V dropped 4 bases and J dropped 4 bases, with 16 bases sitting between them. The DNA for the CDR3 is TGCAGTGCTATACGGGACCACGTAGGAGAGACCCAGTACTTC. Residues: CSAIRDHVGETQYF.

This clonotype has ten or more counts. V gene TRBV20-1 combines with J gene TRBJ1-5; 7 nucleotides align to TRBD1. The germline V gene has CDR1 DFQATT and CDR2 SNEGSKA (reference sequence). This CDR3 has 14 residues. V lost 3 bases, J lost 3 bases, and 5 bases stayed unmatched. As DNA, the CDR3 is TGCAGTGCTAGGCCGGGACAGTACAATCAGCCCCAGCATTTT. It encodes CSARPGQYNQPQHF.

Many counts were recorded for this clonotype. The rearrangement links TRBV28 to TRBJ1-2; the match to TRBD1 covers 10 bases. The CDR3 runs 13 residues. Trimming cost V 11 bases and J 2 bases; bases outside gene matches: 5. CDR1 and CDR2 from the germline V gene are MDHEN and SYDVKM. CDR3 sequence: CAGGGQGNYGYTF. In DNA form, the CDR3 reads TGTGCCGGGGGGGGACAGGGGAACTATGGCTACACCTTC.

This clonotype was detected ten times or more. The CDR3 sequence is CASSYGPNQPQHF. The CDR3 nucleotides read TGCGCCAGCAGTTACGGACCAAATCAGCCCCAGCATTTT. The chain employs TRBV5-1 and TRBJ1-5; the D is unclear. The CDR3 extends over 13 amino acids. Trimming took off 5 bases at V and 4 bases at J, with 10 bases between the two ends. Per germline, CDR1 SGHRS and CDR2 YFSETQ.

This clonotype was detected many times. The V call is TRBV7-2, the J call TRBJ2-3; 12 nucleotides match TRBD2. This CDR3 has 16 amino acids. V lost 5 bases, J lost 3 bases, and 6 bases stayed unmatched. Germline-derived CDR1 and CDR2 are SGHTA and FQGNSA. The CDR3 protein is CASSPPSGGATDTQYF. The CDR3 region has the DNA TGTGCCAGCAGCCCTCCTAGCGGGGGGGCTACAGATACGCAGTATTTT.

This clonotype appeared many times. CDR3 sequence reads: CSATGLAGGPTNEQFF. DNA for the CDR3: TGCAGTGCTACAGGACTAGCGGGGGGGCCAACCAATGAGCAGTTCTTC. The chain is built from TRBV20-1 and TRBJ2-1, with TRBD2 identical over 15 bases. The CDR3 extends over 16 amino acids. The germline V gene encodes CDR1 DFQATT and CDR2 SNEGSKA (reference sequence). Unmatched junction bases numbered 7, after V lost 4 bases and J lost 6 bases.

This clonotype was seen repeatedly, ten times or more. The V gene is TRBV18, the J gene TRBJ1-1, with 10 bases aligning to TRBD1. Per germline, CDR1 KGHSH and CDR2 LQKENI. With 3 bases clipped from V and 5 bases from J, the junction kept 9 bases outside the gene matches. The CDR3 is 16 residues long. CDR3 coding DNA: TGTGCCAGCTCACCGGGGACAGGGGCTATGGGGACTGAAGCTTTCTTT. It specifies CASSPGTGAMGTEAFF. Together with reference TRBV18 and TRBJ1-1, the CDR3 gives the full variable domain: NAGVMQNPRHLVRRRGQEARLRCSPMKGHSHVYWYRQLPEEGLKFMVYLQKENIIDESGMPKERFSAEFPKEGPSILRIQQVVRGDSAAYFCASSPGTGAMGTEAFFGQGTRLTVV.

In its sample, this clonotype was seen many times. The CDR3: CATSDEDRRYTEAFF. CDR3 nucleotide sequence: TGTGCCACCAGTGATGAGGACCGCCGGTACACTGAAGCTTTCTTT. The V call is TRBV24-1, the J call TRBJ1-1; D is unresolved. The CDR3 contains 15 residues. The germline V and J ends were trimmed by 3 bases and 3 bases, with 13 bases remaining between them. Germline V CDR1 and CDR2: KGHDR, SFDVKD.

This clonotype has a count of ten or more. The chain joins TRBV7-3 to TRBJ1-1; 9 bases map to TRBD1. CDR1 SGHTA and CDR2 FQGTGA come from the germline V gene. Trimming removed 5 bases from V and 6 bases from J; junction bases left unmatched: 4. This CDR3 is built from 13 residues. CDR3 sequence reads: CASSLQGASEAFF. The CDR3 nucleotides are TGTGCCAGCAGCCTACAGGGGGCTTCTGAAGCTTTCTTT.

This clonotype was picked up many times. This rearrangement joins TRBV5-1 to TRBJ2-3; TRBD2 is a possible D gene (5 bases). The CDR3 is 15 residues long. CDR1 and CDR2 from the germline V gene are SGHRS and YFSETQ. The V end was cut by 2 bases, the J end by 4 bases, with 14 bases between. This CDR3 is CASSFWSGRPDTQYF. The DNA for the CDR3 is TGCGCCAGCAGCTTTTGGAGCGGTAGGCCAGATACGCAGTATTTT. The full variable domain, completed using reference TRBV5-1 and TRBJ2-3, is KAGVTQTPRYLIKTRGQQVTLSCSPISGHRSVSWYQQTPGQGLQFLFEYFSETQRNKGNFPGRFSGRQFSNSRSEMNVSTLELGDSALYLCASSFWSGRPDTQYFGPGTRLTVL.

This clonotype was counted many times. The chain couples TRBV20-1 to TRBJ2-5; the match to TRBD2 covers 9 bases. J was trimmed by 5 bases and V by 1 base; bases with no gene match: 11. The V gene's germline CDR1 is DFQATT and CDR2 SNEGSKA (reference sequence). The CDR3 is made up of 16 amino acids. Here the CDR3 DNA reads TGCAGTGCTAGAGGCGCTCCCGGGACTAGCAGGGAGACCCAGTACTTC. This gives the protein CSARGAPGTSRETQYF.

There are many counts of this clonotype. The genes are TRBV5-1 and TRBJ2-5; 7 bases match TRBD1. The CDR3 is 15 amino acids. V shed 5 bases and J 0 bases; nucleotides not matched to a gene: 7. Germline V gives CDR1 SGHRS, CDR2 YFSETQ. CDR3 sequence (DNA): TGCGCCAGCAGTAGGGGACAGATTTACCAAGAGACCCAGTACTTC. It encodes CASSRGQIYQETQYF.

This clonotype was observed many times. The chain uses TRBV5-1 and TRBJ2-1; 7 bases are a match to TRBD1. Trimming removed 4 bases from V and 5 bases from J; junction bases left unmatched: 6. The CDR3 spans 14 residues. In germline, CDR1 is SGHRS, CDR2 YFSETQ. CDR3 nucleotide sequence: TGCGCCAGCAGCAAAGGACAGGTTAACAATGAGCAGTTCTTC. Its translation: CASSKGQVNNEQFF.

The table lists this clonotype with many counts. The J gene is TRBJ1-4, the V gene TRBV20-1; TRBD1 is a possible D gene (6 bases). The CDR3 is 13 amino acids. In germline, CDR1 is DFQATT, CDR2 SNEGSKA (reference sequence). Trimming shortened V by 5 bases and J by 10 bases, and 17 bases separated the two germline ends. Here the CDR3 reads CSAGTIQGGKLFF. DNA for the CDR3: TGCAGTGCTGGGACGATCCAAGGGGGAAAACTGTTTTTT.